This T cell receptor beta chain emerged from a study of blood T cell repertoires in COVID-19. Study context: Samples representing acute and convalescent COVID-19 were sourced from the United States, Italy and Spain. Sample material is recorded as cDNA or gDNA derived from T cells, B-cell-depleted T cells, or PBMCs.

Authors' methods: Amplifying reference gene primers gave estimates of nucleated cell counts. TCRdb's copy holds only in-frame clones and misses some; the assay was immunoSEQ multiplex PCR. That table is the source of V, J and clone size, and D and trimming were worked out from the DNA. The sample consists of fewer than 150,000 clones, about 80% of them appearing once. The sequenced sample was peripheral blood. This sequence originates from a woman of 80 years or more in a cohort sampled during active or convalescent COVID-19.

CDR3 nucleotides: TGTGCCAGCAGCGCCCAGGCCGGGACTAAGACCTACTTC. Translating gives CASSAQAGTKTYF. The chain recombines TRBV3-1 (or the pseudogene TRBV3-2) with TRBJ2-7, with 7 bases lining up with TRBD2. The CDR3 totals 13 residues. V was pared by 5 bases and J by 13 bases, with 14 bases of the junction left unmatched. Germline CDR1 and CDR2: LGHDT and YNNKEL (reference sequence).